Following are 14 T cell receptor beta chains from one sample sequenced in a study of T cells in localized non-small cell lung cancer. The assay was immunoSEQ multiplex PCR, and TCRdb's table has in-frame clones only and misses some. The table lists 25,000 to 35,000 clones, around 80% of them singletons, with roughly 16% in the top ten. The sequencing used peripheral blood, collected before any cancer treatment. Receptors were obtained from a male donor aged 60 or over with stage III squamous cell lung carcinoma.

The rearrangement links TRBV28 to TRBJ2-7, with D maybe TRBD2 (5 bases). The CDR3 is made up of 14 amino acids. Germline-derived CDR1 and CDR2 are MDHEN and SYDVKM. The V end lost 5 bases, the J end lost 0 bases, and 11 bases lay between the germline ends. CDR3 DNA: TGTGCCAGCAGTCGTATAGCGCTCTCCTACGAGCAGTACTTC. It is translated as CASSRIALSYEQYF.

This clone is a singleton in its sample. The rearrangement links TRBV19 to TRBJ1-5; D remains unclear. The CDR3 has 17 residues. Trimming took off 5 bases at V and 7 bases at J, with 24 bases between the two ends. Germline V gene sequence: CDR1 LNHDA, CDR2 SQIVND (reference sequence). CDR3 amino acids: CASSPRGRSQIWQPQHF. Written as DNA, the CDR3 is TGTGCCAGTAGTCCCCGAGGCAGAAGCCAAATTTGGCAGCCCCAGCATTTT.

V gene TRBV7-2 combines with J gene TRBJ2-1, with 9 bases identical to TRBD1. The CDR3 sequence is 15 residues long. Germline values: CDR1 SGHTA, CDR2 FQGNSA. V shed 4 bases, J shed 9 bases, and the junction held 10 bases outside the gene matches. In DNA form, the CDR3 reads TGTGCCAGCAGCTCTCCGGGACAGGGACGGGGTGAGCAGTTCTTC. This codes for CASSSPGQGRGEQFF.

This chain connects TRBV4-1 to TRBJ2-1; 9 bases match TRBD2. In germline, CDR1 is MGHRA, CDR2 YSYEKL. This CDR3 contains 15 residues. J gave up 11 bases and V 1 base, and 9 bases lay outside the gene matches. CDR3 nucleotide sequence: TGCGCCAGCAGCCAAGTGGGTGATAGCGGGAGTCAGCAGTTCTTC. Its protein product is CASSQVGDSGSQQFF.

The chain employs TRBV9 and TRBJ2-2; a weak D match, TRBD2 (5 bases). The CDR3 sequence is 15 residues long. V lost 0 bases to trimming and J lost 8 bases, with 14 bases between them. Germline V gene lookup returns CDR1 SGDLS and CDR2 YYNGEE. CDR3 region: CASSVVDFPTGELFF. The CDR3 DNA reads as TGTGCCAGCAGCGTAGTGGACTTCCCGACGGGGGAGCTGTTTTTT.

This clone has more than one count but fewer than ten. The V and J genes are TRBV7-3 and TRBJ2-1, with TRBD2 identical over 9 bases. The CDR3 is 15 residues long. V shed 6 bases and J 8 bases; nucleotides not matched to a gene: 11. Germline CDR1 and CDR2: SGHTA and FQGTGA. Here the CDR3 DNA reads TGTGCCAGCAGTAGCGGGAGTGGGGCAGTTGATGAGCAGTTCTTC. This sequence encodes CASSSGSGAVDEQFF.

The chain links TRBV7-3 to TRBJ1-6; D not resolved. This CDR3 comprises 13 residues. CDR1 and CDR2 (germline): SGHTA, FQGTGA. The ends were cut back, 5 bases at V and 10 bases at J, with 12 bases in the middle. The CDR3 region has the DNA TGTGCCAGCAGCCCTGGTGTGATATCACCCCTCCACTTT. Protein product: CASSPGVISPLHF.

This clone turned up a few times. The CDR3 DNA is TGTGCCAGCAGCTCTGGGACAGGGGGTTTTGGGGCCAACGTCCTGACTTTC. Encoded protein: CASSSGTGGFGANVLTF. V usage is TRBV11-1 and J usage is TRBJ2-6; TRBD1 agrees at 11 bases. V shed 4 bases, J shed 3 bases, and the junction held 5 bases outside the gene matches. Germline V gene sequence: CDR1 SGHAT, CDR2 FQDESV (reference sequence). The CDR3 is 17 amino acids.

This sequence joins TRBV5-1 and TRBJ2-5; D is unresolved. The CDR3 totals 11 residues. CDR1 and CDR2 from the germline V gene are SGHRS and YFSETQ. Trimming removed 3 bases from V and 2 bases from J, with 2 bases in between. The CDR3 nucleotides are TGCGCCAGCAGCTCACAAGAGACCCAGTACTTC. Protein: CASSSQETQYF. Together with reference TRBV5-1 and TRBJ2-5, the CDR3 gives the full variable domain: KAGVTQTPRYLIKTRGQQVTLSCSPISGHRSVSWYQQTPGQGLQFLFEYFSETQRNKGNFPGRFSGRQFSNSRSEMNVSTLELGDSALYLCASSSQETQYFGPGTRLLVL.

The chain joins TRBV19 to TRBJ1-5, with D hard to call. Trimming removed 3 bases at V and 4 bases at J, with 13 bases between. Looked up from germline, CDR1 is LNHDA and CDR2 is SQIVND (reference sequence). The CDR3 consists of 15 residues. The chain's CDR3 is CASSINTLLNQPQHF. CDR3 nucleotides: TGTGCCAGTAGTATCAACACTTTACTGAATCAGCCCCAGCATTTT.

Concerning this clone itself: At one of its ends the junction is not consistent with the germline gene, which may arise from a read error. The V gene is TRBV6-6, the J gene TRBJ2-1, with a possible D match to TRBD2 (6 bases). Germline CDR1 MNHNY, CDR2 SVGAGI (reference sequence). The CDR3 consists of 13 residues. The CDR3 bases are TGTGCCAGCAGTCTCAGCACGGGACTCGTGAAGGTCTTC. Translated: CASSLSTGLVKVF.

The table lists this clone with a count of one. This chain joins TRBV6-6 and TRBJ1-1, with 7 bases matching TRBD1. The trim removed 6 bases at V and 7 bases at J, leaving 14 bases unmatched. This CDR3 comprises 15 residues. Germline-derived CDR1 and CDR2 are MNHNY and SVGAGI (reference sequence). CDR3 DNA: TGTGCCAGCAGCCCCCCCGGAGGGGGCAGGGGTGAAGCTTTCTTT. Protein product: CASSPPGGGRGEAFF.

The genes are TRBV4-2 and TRBJ2-3, with 7 bases that match TRBD2. CDR1 LGHNA and CDR2 YNFKEQ come from the germline V gene. The CDR3 totals 15 residues. The V and J ends lost 1 base and 4 bases, in that order; junction bases with no gene match: 5. The CDR3 region is CASSQGEGRPDTQYF. The CDR3 nucleotides are TGTGCCAGCAGCCAAGGGGAGGGTCGCCCAGATACGCAGTATTTT.

In this sample, this clone turned up once. The CDR3 sequence: CASSYGGVDYGYTF. As DNA, the CDR3 is TGTGCCAGCAGTTACGGGGGCGTTGATTATGGCTACACCTTC. The chain links TRBV6-5 to TRBJ1-2; D possibly corresponds to TRBD1 (6 bases). CDR1 and CDR2 (germline): MNHEY, SVGAGI. CDR3 size: 14 residues. V lost 2 bases, J lost 5 bases, and 12 bases lay in between.